These T cell receptor beta chains were read from a single sample in a study of CXCR3-negative and CXCR3-positive naive CD8 T cells. Following a re-call of the 5' RACE reads, TCRdb has one entry per CDR3 protein and lacks DNA. This listing includes approximately 100,000 distinct CDR3 sequences. The source material was naive CXCR3+ CD8+ T cells from blood. Receptor source: a human donor in good health. Some clones in this sample may be carry-over from other donors' samples. Each CDR3 is given with its conserved first and last residue.

J gene	V gene	CDR3 protein
TRBJ1-2	TRBV29-1	CSVDSGTGPGYGYTF
TRBJ2-4	TRBV5-4	CASSFWGQGKNIQYF
TRBJ2-7	TRBV20-1	CSARSYGTSGTNTYEQYF
TRBJ1-5	TRBV7-9	CASSLDVGGNQPQHF
TRBJ2-5	TRBV6-6	CASSYSGGETQYF
TRBJ2-1	TRBV5-5	CASSSPFGGHEQFF
TRBJ1-1	TRBV29-1	CSGEPGQNTEAFF
TRBJ1-6	TRBV15	CATSEDRGNSPLHF
TRBJ2-5	TRBV4-1	CASSQEILGHGETQYF
TRBJ1-1	TRBV13	CASSEGTGGTEAFF
TRBJ2-3	TRBV7-2	CASSLSPLTDTQYF
TRBJ1-1	TRBV7-8	CASSFGRMDNTEAFF
TRBJ2-3	TRBV2	CASIRLAGGKDTDTQYF
TRBJ2-7	TRBV3-1	CASSHGQAHRNEQYF
TRBJ1-1	TRBV28	CASSFWSQLNTEAFF
TRBJ2-3	TRBV20-1	CSARGVRGPDTQYF
TRBJ2-5	TRBV5-1	CASSPILQETQYF
TRBJ2-7	TRBV20-1	CSAKGPYEQYF
TRBJ2-7	TRBV10-1	CASSPRDIAVNEQYF
TRBJ2-7	TRBV7-9	CASSLEREQYF
TRBJ2-5	TRBV5-5	CASSWGQLEETQYF
TRBJ2-1	TRBV20-1	CSARLSAGPGSYNEQFF
TRBJ2-1	TRBV7-6	CASSPTLTSGSYEQFF
TRBJ2-2	TRBV7-9	CASSFTGDNTGELFF
TRBJ2-5	TRBV5-1	CASSAFAGTGGGETQYF
TRBJ2-5	TRBV10-3	CAISHLAGAQETQYF
TRBJ2-7	TRBV6-5	CASSYYGGDEQYF
TRBJ1-4	TRBV21-1	CASSGRGGVHEKLFF
TRBJ2-1	TRBV4-3	CASSQETGRLRYNEQFF
TRBJ2-7	TRBV6-5	CASSYSDGREQYF
TRBJ1-1	TRBV7-9	CASSLSGTEAFF
TRBJ1-5	TRBV7-8	CASSLAVSNQPQHF
TRBJ2-2	TRBV12-3/TRBV12-4	CASSLTSGRVGELFF
TRBJ2-3	TRBV20-1	CSASIDLAPDTQYF
TRBJ2-7	TRBV27	CASSLTGAYEQYF
TRBJ1-6	TRBV20-1	CSAKIRDSDNSPLHF
TRBJ2-7	TRBV28	CASRRGQGWYF
TRBJ2-1	TRBV7-3	CASSPWGGAYNEQFF
TRBJ2-1	TRBV3-1	CASSQGVANNEQFF
TRBJ2-7	TRBV28	CASSWVGRPDEQYF
TRBJ2-5	TRBV5-1	CASAATTGTQYF
TRBJ2-1	TRBV20-1	CSGRQGSYNEQFF
TRBJ1-1	TRBV15	CATSPRQGVIADTEAFF
TRBJ2-5	TRBV5-1	CASSPRASGVFGETQYF
TRBJ2-5	TRBV5-1	CASSLVGDRGRETQYF
TRBJ2-5	TRBV5-3	CARSLLAGPFQETQYF
TRBJ2-7	TRBV5-6	CASSSQGYEQYF
TRBJ2-1	TRBV5-6	CASSLVLHNEQFF
TRBJ2-7	TRBV2	CASTEGSFEQYF
TRBJ2-4	TRBV29-1	CSVFLQGSKAKNIQYF
TRBJ2-1	TRBV9	CASSLGTSGTSYNEQFF
TRBJ2-5	TRBV10-3	CAISEGVELQETQYF
TRBJ2-3	TRBV19	CASTLIFRTGVSDTQYF
TRBJ2-1	TRBV12-3/TRBV12-4	CASSLPGLAEQYNEQFF